This TCR beta chain was captured in a study of blood T cell repertoires in COVID-19. Study overall: The origin of the acute and convalescent COVID-19 samples was the United States, Italy and Spain. PBMCs, B-cell-depleted T cells, or T cells provided the cDNA or gDNA that made up the material.

This CDR3 region has 15 residues. Germline trimming cut 2 bases from V and 0 bases from J; bases unmatched to any gene: 2. CDR1 and CDR2 (germline): SGHRS, YFSETQ. In the source study's methods: Estimated nucleated cell counts came from reference gene primer amplification. Sequencing was performed with immunoSEQ multiplex PCR; in TCRdb, only in-frame clones are kept and a portion is missing. That table supplies the V and J calls and clone size; D and trimming were determined from the DNA. The sample includes over 150,000 clones, approximately 83% seen only once; the top ten take 25% to 30%. As regards this clone: Different DNA sequences within this sample yield the same CDR3.

The clonotype comes from a woman aged 55-69 years with acute or convalescent COVID-19. The J gene is TRBJ2-1, the V gene TRBV5-1, with 7 nucleotides matching TRBD2. The sample taken for sequencing was peripheral blood. The CDR3 region is CASSLAGSSYNEQFF. The CDR3 DNA reads as TGCGCCAGCAGCTTAGCGGGGAGCTCCTACAATGAGCAGTTCTTC. Looking up the rest from reference TRBV5-1 and TRBJ2-1 gives the full variable domain: KAGVTQTPRYLIKTRGQQVTLSCSPISGHRSVSWYQQTPGQGLQFLFEYFSETQRNKGNFPGRFSGRQFSNSRSEMNVSTLELGDSALYLCASSLAGSSYNEQFFGPGTRLTVL.